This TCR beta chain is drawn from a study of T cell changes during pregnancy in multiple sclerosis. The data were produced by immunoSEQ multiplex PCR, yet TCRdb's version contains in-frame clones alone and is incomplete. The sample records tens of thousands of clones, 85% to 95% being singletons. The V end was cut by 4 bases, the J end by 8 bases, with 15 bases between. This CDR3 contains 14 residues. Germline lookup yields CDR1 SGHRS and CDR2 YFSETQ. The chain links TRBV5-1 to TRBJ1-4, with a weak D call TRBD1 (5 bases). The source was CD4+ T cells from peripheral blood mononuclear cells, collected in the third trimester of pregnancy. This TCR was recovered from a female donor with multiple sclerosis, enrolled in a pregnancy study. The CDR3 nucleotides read TGCGCCAGCAGCACCCAGGGTGGAGGGGAAAAACTGTTTTTT. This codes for CASSTQGGGEKLFF. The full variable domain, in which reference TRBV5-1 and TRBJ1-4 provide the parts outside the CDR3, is KAGVTQTPRYLIKTRGQQVTLSCSPISGHRSVSWYQQTPGQGLQFLFEYFSETQRNKGNFPGRFSGRQFSNSRSEMNVSTLELGDSALYLCASSTQGGGEKLFFGSGTQLSVL.